Following are 30 T cell receptor beta chains from one sample sequenced in a study of blood T cell repertoires in COVID-19. Only in-frame clones appear in the TCRdb table, and some are missing; sequencing was by immunoSEQ multiplex PCR. The sample shows over 100,000 clones, about four fifths of them seen only once. The source material was peripheral blood. All receptors derive from a woman older than 75 with active or convalescent COVID-19.

This clone occurred once. This CDR3 reads CASNTGNQPQHF. CDR3 nucleotides: TGTGCCAGCAATACAGGGAACCAGCCCCAGCATTTT. V gene TRBV2 combines with J gene TRBJ1-5; D may be TRBD1 (6 bases). V dropped 7 bases and J dropped 7 bases, with 11 bases sitting between them. The CDR3 loop spans 12 amino acids. Germline V gene data show CDR1 as SNHLY and CDR2 as FYNNEI.

The V and J genes are TRBV5-5 and TRBJ2-7; TRBD2 might be the D (6 bases). The germline CDR1 and CDR2 sequences are SGHKS and YYEKEE (reference sequence). The V gene lost 2 bases and the J gene lost 6 bases, with 9 bases spanning the gap. CDR3 length equals 12 residues. In DNA, the CDR3 is TGTGCCAGCAGCTTTTGGCGGGGCGAGCAGTACTTC. Translation: CASSFWRGEQYF.

The chain couples TRBV3-1 (or the pseudogene TRBV3-2) to TRBJ2-3; a possible D gene is TRBD2 (6 bases). There are 15 residues in the CDR3. V was clipped by 1 base and J by 2 bases, with 10 bases between them. Germline V CDR1 and CDR2: LGHDT, YNNKEL (reference sequence). The CDR3 protein is CASSQVRGFTDTQYF. Here the CDR3 DNA reads TGTGCCAGCAGCCAAGTTCGGGGGTTCACAGATACGCAGTATTTT.

The chain combines TRBV27 with TRBJ2-1; D is uncertain. The CDR3 contains 15 residues. With 2 bases removed from V and 0 bases from J, the gap between germline ends came to 8 bases. Per the germline V gene, CDR1 is MNHEY and CDR2 is SMNVEV (reference sequence). The chain's CDR3 is CASSLEVASYNEQFF. DNA of the CDR3: TGTGCCAGCAGTTTAGAGGTCGCCTCCTACAATGAGCAGTTCTTC.

V usage is TRBV5-5 and J usage is TRBJ2-4, with 8 bases aligning to TRBD1. The trim removed 2 bases at V and 6 bases at J, leaving 1 base unmatched. CDR1 is SGHKS and CDR2 is YYEKEE in the germline V gene (reference sequence). The CDR3 has 13 amino acids. The CDR3 is CASSLQGVNIQYF. CDR3 DNA sequence: TGTGCCAGCAGCTTACAGGGGGTAAACATTCAGTACTTC.

V and J are TRBV9 and TRBJ2-2, with D possibly TRBD2 on 6 matching bases. The CDR3 length is 15 residues. CDR1 is SGDLS, CDR2 YYNGEE, per germline. Trimming stripped 4 bases from V and 5 bases from J, with 15 bases between. CDR3: CASSPRSGVTGELFF. Here the CDR3 DNA reads TGTGCCAGCAGCCCCCGCTCGGGAGTTACCGGGGAGCTGTTTTTT. The variable domain in full, with the rest retrieved from reference TRBV9 and TRBJ2-2, is DSGVTQTPKHLITATGQRVTLRCSPRSGDLSVYWYQQSLDQGLQFLIQYYNGEERAKGNILERFSAQQFPDLHSELNLSSLELGDSALYFCASSPRSGVTGELFFGEGSRLTVL.

This sequence joins TRBV5-1 and TRBJ2-7; D may be TRBD1 (6 bases). The CDR3 totals 14 residues. The germline gives CDR1 SGHRS, CDR2 YFSETQ. The germline V and J ends were trimmed by 1 base and 3 bases, with 11 bases remaining between them. CDR3 bases: TGCGCCAGCAGCTTGAAGGACAGAAACTACGAGCAGTACTTC. The encoded protein is CASSLKDRNYEQYF.

J is TRBJ2-1 and V is TRBV19; 8 bases agree with TRBD1. Trimming removed 6 bases from V and 7 bases from J; junction bases left unmatched: 14. CDR1 is LNHDA and CDR2 is SQIVND in the germline V gene (reference sequence). The CDR3 sequence is 16 residues long. This CDR3 is CASSPTGDRSGNEQFF. CDR3 DNA: TGTGCCAGTAGCCCTACCGGGGACAGGTCGGGGAATGAGCAGTTCTTC. The whole variable domain, remainder taken from reference TRBV19 and TRBJ2-1, is DGGITQSPKYLFRKEGQNVTLSCEQNLNHDAMYWYRQDPGQGLRLIYYSQIVNDFQKGDIAEGYSVSREKKESFPLTVTSAQKNPTAFYLCASSPTGDRSGNEQFFGPGTRLTVL.

The J gene is TRBJ2-7, the V gene TRBV30; unclear D gene. This CDR3 contains 11 residues. Germline V gene sequence: CDR1 GTSNPN, CDR2 SVGIG (reference sequence). The V end lost 6 bases, the J end lost 4 bases, and 10 bases lay between the germline ends. CDR3 bases: TGTGCCTGCATAGACTTTTACGAGCAGTACTTC. Translation gives CACIDFYEQYF.

This clone was observed a few times. The chain is built from TRBV28 and TRBJ2-7; perhaps TRBD1 as D (5 bases). The CDR3 runs to 11 residues. V lost 7 bases and J 2 bases, leaving 6 bases between the germline ends. Per germline, CDR1 MDHEN and CDR2 SYDVKM. The CDR3 reads CASKGTYEQYF. CDR3 DNA sequence: TGTGCCAGCAAGGGGACCTACGAGCAGTACTTC.

The chain has TRBV6-5 and TRBJ2-7; 9 positions match TRBD2. Germline V gene data show CDR1 as MNHEY and CDR2 as SVGAGI. Trimming took 6 bases from V and 0 from J; bases not matched to a gene: 3. CDR3 length: 14 amino acids. The CDR3: CASRRGGSSYEQYF. The CDR3 nucleotides are TGTGCCAGCAGGCGGGGGGGGAGCTCCTACGAGCAGTACTTC.

The V and J genes are TRBV28 and TRBJ1-1; D unclear. This CDR3 region has 14 residues. Trimming pared 5 bases from V and 9 bases from J, leaving 19 bases between. Per the germline V gene, CDR1 is MDHEN and CDR2 is SYDVKM. CDR3 region: CASSPSGIRQKAFF. As DNA, the CDR3 is TGTGCCAGCAGTCCCTCAGGAATTCGGCAGAAAGCTTTCTTT.

The chain has TRBV29-1 and TRBJ2-3, with 7 bases matching TRBD1. The CDR3 contains 12 residues. J gave up 4 bases and V 8 bases, and 6 bases lay outside the gene matches. CDR1 and CDR2 (germline): SQVTM, ANQGSEA. The CDR3 DNA reads as TGCAGCTACCGACAGGGCGCAGATACGCAGTATTTT. Translating gives CSYRQGADTQYF.

In the case of this clone: The junction does not match germline at one end; this may be a read error. The V and J genes are TRBV6-5 and TRBJ2-7; 7 nucleotides align to TRBD1. The CDR3 is 13 residues long. Germline values: CDR1 MNHEY, CDR2 SVGAGI. CDR3 in amino acids: CASNYRGNYEQYF. CDR3 bases: TGTGCCAGCAATTACAGGGGCAACTACGAGCAGTACTTC.

This chain links TRBV24-1 with TRBJ1-1; D gene unclear. This CDR3 region has 13 residues. V lost 5 bases and J 1 base, leaving 7 bases between the germline ends. Looked up from germline, CDR1 is KGHDR and CDR2 is SFDVKD. This CDR3 is CATSGRSNTEAFF. In nucleotides, the CDR3 is TGTGCCACCAGTGGTCGTTCGAACACTGAAGCTTTCTTT.

The V call is TRBV4-3, the J call TRBJ2-3, with 10 bases identical to TRBD2. V shed 3 bases, J shed 1 base, and the junction held 4 bases outside the gene matches. Looked up from germline, CDR1 is LGHNA and CDR2 is YSLEER. The CDR3 spans 16 residues. CDR3 nucleotide sequence: TGCGCCAGCAGCCACCTAGCGGGAGCTGGCACAGATACGCAGTATTTT. Its protein is CASSHLAGAGTDTQYF.

The V call is TRBV6-5, the J call TRBJ1-5, with TRBD1 matching over 7 bases. Losses at the gene ends were 2 bases for V and 10 bases for J; bases not matched to a gene: 8. Germline V CDR1 and CDR2: MNHEY, SVGAGI. The CDR3 consists of 14 residues. CDR3 amino acids: CASSYGAGGSPQHF. Here the CDR3 DNA reads TGTGCCAGCAGTTACGGGGCAGGGGGTTCTCCCCAGCATTTT.

CDR3 region: CASSQDLPGGLEEQFF. In DNA form, the CDR3 reads TGCGCCAGCAGCCAAGATCTTCCGGGAGGGTTGGAGGAGCAGTTCTTC. The chain uses TRBV4-3 and TRBJ2-1; 8 bases are shared with TRBD2. The CDR3 is 16 residues long. V was pared by 0 bases and J by 10 bases, with 11 bases of the junction left unmatched. Looked up from germline, CDR1 is LGHNA and CDR2 is YSLEER.

There are a few counts of this clone. The chain combines TRBV18 with TRBJ1-6, with 8 bases aligning to TRBD1. The CDR3 is 18 residues long. Losses at the gene ends were 6 bases for V and 5 bases for J; bases not matched to a gene: 15. From germline, CDR1 is KGHSH and CDR2 LQKENI. In DNA form, the CDR3 reads TGTGCCAGCTCCCCAGGGGAGACAGGGGTGACCAATAATTCACCCCTCCACTTT. It encodes CASSPGETGVTNNSPLHF.

This sequence joins TRBV5-1 and TRBJ2-1; D is ambiguous. Trimming removed 2 bases from V and 5 bases from J, with 5 bases in between. CDR1 and CDR2 (germline): SGHRS, YFSETQ. The CDR3 is 12 amino acids. CDR3 region: CASSFLDNEQFF. CDR3 coding DNA: TGCGCCAGCAGCTTTTTAGACAATGAGCAGTTCTTC.

The chain has TRBV28 and TRBJ2-7; maybe TRBD2 (6 bases). The CDR3 extends over 14 amino acids. Germline V CDR1 and CDR2: MDHEN, SYDVKM. With 3 bases removed from V and 6 bases from J, the gap between germline ends came to 15 bases. The CDR3 DNA reads TGTGCCAGCAGTTTCGAGCGGACGGAGGGCGAGCAGTACTTC. This gives the protein CASSFERTEGEQYF.

This chain uses TRBV5-1 with TRBJ1-1; D is undetermined. Germline-derived CDR1 and CDR2 are SGHRS and YFSETQ. This CDR3 region has 16 residues. The V end lost 3 bases, the J end lost 5 bases, and 20 bases lay between the germline ends. CDR3 region: CASSWNGIGWETEAFF. DNA of the CDR3: TGCGCCAGCAGCTGGAACGGAATAGGATGGGAGACTGAAGCTTTCTTT.

As DNA, the CDR3 is TGTGCCAGTAGTATCAGACTGGATTCCACAGATACGCAGTATTTT. Translating gives CASSIRLDSTDTQYF. This rearrangement joins TRBV19 to TRBJ2-3; unclear D gene. This CDR3 comprises 15 residues. The germline V gene encodes CDR1 LNHDA and CDR2 SQIVND (reference sequence). V was clipped by 3 bases and J by 2 bases, with 12 bases between them.

This chain links TRBV18 with TRBJ2-7, with 7 nucleotides matching TRBD1. The junction had 3 bases not matched to a gene; V was cut back by 5 bases and J by 2 bases. The CDR3 has 13 amino acids. CDR1 is KGHSH, CDR2 LQKENI, per germline. The CDR3 sequence is CASSRDSPYEQYF. CDR3 bases: TGTGCCAGCTCAAGGGACAGCCCCTACGAGCAGTACTTC.

The rearrangement uses TRBV29-1 and TRBJ2-2; 9 bases map to TRBD1. The CDR3 is made up of 14 amino acids. CDR1 and CDR2 from the germline V gene are SQVTM and ANQGSEA. The ends lost 3 bases at V and 5 bases at J; junction bases unmatched: 4. The CDR3 nucleotides read TGCAGCGTTGACGGACAGGGGAGGACCGGGGAGCTGTTTTTT. Its protein product is CSVDGQGRTGELFF.

This clone was counted once. V is TRBV29-1 and J is TRBJ2-1, with 8 bases lining up with TRBD1. J gave up 0 bases and V 7 bases, and 11 bases lay outside the gene matches. CDR1 and CDR2 from the germline V gene are SQVTM and ANQGSEA. The CDR3 is 16 residues long. Written as DNA, the CDR3 is TGCAGCGGGGTGACAGGGGCTAAGAGCTCCTACAATGAGCAGTTCTTC. Its protein product is CSGVTGAKSSYNEQFF.

The rearrangement uses TRBV5-1 and TRBJ2-1; 10 bases line up with TRBD2. Germline V CDR1 and CDR2: SGHRS, YFSETQ. CDR3 length: 16 amino acids. V gave up 0 bases and J gave up 0 bases; unmatched junction bases: 0. The CDR3 nucleotides are TGCGCCAGCAGCTTGGGACTAGCGGGCTCCTACAATGAGCAGTTCTTC. It translates to CASSLGLAGSYNEQFF.

The V call is TRBV12-3 or TRBV12-4, the J call TRBJ1-2; possible D gene TRBD1, 6 bases. Deletions cut 11 bases from V and 2 bases from J, with 12 bases between. This CDR3 comprises 12 residues. The CDR3 DNA reads as TGTGCCTCAGGCGGGGGCAACTATGGCTACACCTTC. Translation: CASGGGNYGYTF.

Of note for this clone: Other DNA sequences of this sample code for an identical CDR3. The V gene is TRBV11-2, the J gene TRBJ2-1; 7 nucleotides agree with TRBD2. Germline CDR1 reads SGHAT; CDR2 reads FQNNGV. Trimming removed 1 base from V and 7 bases from J; junction bases left unmatched: 1. This CDR3 comprises 13 residues. CDR3 region: CASSLAGGNEQFF. The CDR3 DNA reads as TGTGCCAGCAGCTTAGCCGGGGGGAATGAGCAGTTCTTC.

The chain carries TRBV11-2 and TRBJ2-2; a weak D match, TRBD1 (6 bases). The CDR3 is 15 amino acids. Trimming took 3 bases from V and 7 from J, leaving 15 bases between them. From germline, CDR1 is SGHAT and CDR2 FQNNGV. This CDR3 is CASSFGTGRVGELFF. CDR3 sequence (DNA): TGTGCCAGCAGCTTCGGTACAGGGCGGGTCGGGGAGCTGTTTTTT.